This TCR beta chain was sequenced in a study of blood T cell repertoires in COVID-19. Across the study: Sample material is recorded as cDNA or gDNA derived from T cells, B-cell-depleted T cells, or PBMCs.

Original analysis: Using reference gene primer amplification, nucleated cell counts were estimated. Repertoires were generated with immunoSEQ multiplex PCR, while TCRdb's copy carries only in-frame clones and drops some. V and J calls and clone size are given by that table; D and trimming were obtained from the DNA. The data show 250,000 to 300,000 clones, around 90% seen once. The CDR3 has 12 residues. Germline CDR1 and CDR2: GTSNPN and SVGIG (reference sequence). Between the trimmed V and J ends, which lost 5 bases and 5 bases, there was a span of 7 bases. This receptor was obtained from a woman aged 50 to 60 who had recovered from COVID-19. Specimen: peripheral blood. The chain links TRBV30 to TRBJ1-6; D not certain. For the CDR3, the DNA is TGTGCCTGGGGGTCCGATAATTCACCCCTCCACTTT. It codes for CAWGSDNSPLHF.